The 26 T cell receptor beta chains given below trace back to one sample, sequenced in a study of spatial heterogeneity in lung cancer. Noted time point: sample taken at primary tumor resection. The sequenced material consisted of unsorted whole RNA from tumor, nontumor lung or frozen PBMC. From the 5' RACE reads, TCRdb called clonotypes with MiXCR, one entry per CDR3 protein. The sample has nearly 50,000 distinct CDR3 sequences, 7.6% seen once. The sample was PBMCs, taken at surgery. These receptors all come from a female donor with early-stage non-small cell lung cancer.

This clonotype has ten or more counts. V gene TRBV7-2 combines with J gene TRBJ2-1; 8 nucleotides agree with TRBD2. CDR3 length: 15 residues. Germline values: CDR1 SGHTA, CDR2 FQGNSA. V was pared by 5 bases and J by 4 bases, with 7 bases of the junction left unmatched. The CDR3 here is CASSQIAGSYNEQFF. The CDR3 coding sequence is TGTGCCAGCAGCCAGATAGCGGGATCATACAATGAGCAGTTCTTC.

This clonotype was picked up a small number of times. This chain links TRBV10-3 with TRBJ2-3; D possibly uses TRBD1 or TRBD2 (5 bases each). The CDR3 is made up of 15 amino acids. V lost 0 bases to trimming and J lost 4 bases, with 11 bases between them. Per germline, CDR1 ENHRY and CDR2 SYGVKD. CDR3 loop: CAISESGVSADTQYF. CDR3 nucleotide sequence: TGTGCCATCAGTGAGTCGGGGGTATCCGCAGATACGCAGTATTTT.

The chain has TRBV18 and TRBJ2-4, with 9 bases that match TRBD1. CDR1 and CDR2 (germline): KGHSH, LQKENI. V was pared by 2 bases and J by 4 bases, with 0 bases of the junction left unmatched. The CDR3 runs 14 residues. The CDR3 here is CASSPGQGKNIQYF. CDR3 in DNA: TGTGCCAGCTCACCAGGACAGGGGAAAAACATTCAGTACTTC. Combining the CDR3 with reference TRBV18 and TRBJ2-4 gives the whole variable domain NAGVMQNPRHLVRRRGQEARLRCSPMKGHSHVYWYRQLPEEGLKFMVYLQKENIIDESGMPKERFSAEFPKEGPSILRIQQVVRGDSAAYFCASSPGQGKNIQYFGAGTRLSVL.

This clonotype has ten or more counts. The chain uses TRBV19 and TRBJ2-1; D is uncertain. The germline gives CDR1 LNHDA, CDR2 SQIVND (reference sequence). The CDR3 totals 14 residues. Deletions cut 1 base from V and 7 bases from J, with 11 bases between. Here the CDR3 reads CASSIGSPWNEQFF. In nucleotides, the CDR3 is TGTGCCAGTAGTATAGGTTCCCCTTGGAATGAGCAGTTCTTC.

This clonotype was seen repeatedly, ten times or more. The rearrangement uses TRBV5-6 and TRBJ1-1; 8 bases map to TRBD1. V shed 4 bases and J 4 bases; nucleotides not matched to a gene: 9. The CDR3 covers 15 residues. Germline values: CDR1 SGHDT, CDR2 YYEEEE. CDR3 DNA sequence: TGTGCCAGCAGCCTTATGACAGGGGTTGCCACTGAAGCTTTCTTT. Translation gives CASSLMTGVATEAFF.

This clonotype showed up just a few times. The gene calls are TRBV6-6 and TRBJ1-1, with D possibly TRBD1 on 5 matching bases. CDR1 and CDR2 (germline): MNHNY, SVGAGI (reference sequence). This CDR3 comprises 15 residues. Trimming cost V 5 bases and J 0 bases, with 13 bases left between them. The CDR3 loop is CASSSSGAMNTEAFF. The DNA of the CDR3 is TGTGCCAGCAGTAGCTCCGGGGCTATGAACACTGAAGCTTTCTTT.

This clonotype turned up a few times. The chain carries TRBV29-1 and TRBJ1-1; D is unresolved. V lost 6 bases and J 0 bases, leaving 11 bases between the germline ends. There are 13 residues in the CDR3. Germline V gives CDR1 SQVTM, CDR2 ANQGSEA. DNA for the CDR3: TGCAGCGTGATCCGTTTGGTGAACACTGAAGCTTTCTTT. Its protein product is CSVIRLVNTEAFF.

V gene TRBV12-3 or TRBV12-4 combines with J gene TRBJ2-1, with 8 positions matching TRBD2. The CDR3 is made up of 14 amino acids. V lost 3 bases, J lost 4 bases, and 2 bases stayed unmatched. The CDR3 coding sequence is TGTGCCAGCAGTTTGGGACTAGTTTACAATGAGCAGTTCTTC. It yields the protein CASSLGLVYNEQFF.

In this sample, this clonotype turned up a few times. The chain employs TRBV6-1 and TRBJ1-6, with D perhaps TRBD1 (5 bases). V lost 6 bases, J lost 11 bases, and 20 bases lay in between. The length of the CDR3 is 15 residues. Germline CDR1 is MNHNS and CDR2 is SASEGT. The CDR3 region has the DNA TGTGCCAGCAGGACGACCCGGGGGACCCTTACACCCCTCCACTTT. Translating gives CASRTTRGTLTPLHF.

This clonotype occurred a few times. In nucleotides, the CDR3 is TGTGCCAGTAGTATAAAGGGAGTGCGGCGCACCGGGGAGCTGTTTTTT. Protein product: CASSIKGVRRTGELFF. The chain uses TRBV19 and TRBJ2-2; possibly TRBD2 for D (5 bases). The V end was cut by 2 bases, the J end by 4 bases, with 14 bases between. The CDR3 totals 16 residues. CDR1 LNHDA and CDR2 SQIVND come from the germline V gene (reference sequence).

The chain recombines TRBV5-5 with TRBJ2-1; 9 nucleotides agree with TRBD2. The CDR3 runs to 16 residues. The germline gives CDR1 SGHKS, CDR2 YYEKEE (reference sequence). Losses at the gene ends were 4 bases for V and 2 bases for J; bases not matched to a gene: 7. In DNA, the CDR3 is TGTGCCAGCAGCAGGGATGGCGGGGGGGCCTACAATGAGCAGTTCTTC. Translating it yields CASSRDGGGAYNEQFF.

At least ten counts were recorded for this clonotype. The J gene is TRBJ2-2, the V gene TRBV4-3; no reliable D call. The V end lost 1 base, the J end lost 8 bases, and 14 bases lay between the germline ends. The CDR3 spans 15 residues. Germline values: CDR1 LGHNA, CDR2 YSLEER. This CDR3 reads CASSQGRPTGGELFF. The CDR3 DNA follows: TGCGCCAGCAGCCAAGGCCGCCCTACCGGAGGGGAGCTGTTTTTT.

The table lists this clonotype with many counts. The rearrangement joins TRBV20-1 to TRBJ2-7; 9 bases are shared with TRBD1. V lost 5 bases, J lost 4 bases, and 6 bases stayed unmatched. CDR3 length: 13 residues. From germline, CDR1 is DFQATT and CDR2 SNEGSKA (reference sequence). CDR3 residues: CSASQGARYEQYF. CDR3 coding DNA: TGCAGTGCTTCACAGGGGGCGCGGTACGAGCAGTACTTC.

The CDR3 DNA reads as TGTGCCAGCTCACGACTCCCGTCAGAGACCCAGTACTTC. This sequence encodes CASSRLPSETQYF. This sequence joins TRBV18 and TRBJ2-5; no definite D call. This CDR3 spans 13 amino acids. V lost 4 bases, J lost 4 bases, and 10 bases lay in between. Germline CDR1 reads KGHSH; CDR2 reads LQKENI.

In this sample, this clonotype turned up many times. The chain employs TRBV6-6 and TRBJ1-6; no firm D call. Germline V gene sequence: CDR1 MNHNY, CDR2 SVGAGI (reference sequence). V was cut by 11 bases and J by 0 bases, with 8 bases left in between. CDR3 size: 13 residues. The CDR3 protein is CALQSSYNSPLHF. The CDR3, as DNA: TGTGCCTTACAAAGCTCCTATAATTCACCCCTCCACTTT.

This clonotype was counted between two and nine times. The chain uses TRBV21-1 and TRBJ2-3; the table's D call, TRBD2, has no DNA check behind it. TRBV21-1 counts as a pseudogene. This CDR3 has 16 residues. CDR3 in amino acids: CASSNGRGGRTDTQYF. CDR3 coding DNA: TGTGCCAGCAGCAATGGGCGGGGGGGCCGAACAGATACGCAGTATTTT.

This clonotype was detected only a few times. CDR3 coding DNA: TGCAGTGCCAAAAGAGGTGGGCGGGGGATATACAATGAGCAGTTCTTC. It encodes CSAKRGGRGIYNEQFF. This chain joins TRBV20-1 and TRBJ2-1; 7 bases are a match to TRBD2. V gave up 6 bases and J gave up 4 bases; unmatched junction bases: 15. This CDR3 is built from 16 residues. Germline loops: CDR1 DFQATT, CDR2 SNEGSKA (reference sequence).

The V call is TRBV5-1, the J call TRBJ1-3; the D gene is possibly TRBD1 (6 bases). CDR1 and CDR2 (germline): SGHRS, YFSETQ. The CDR3 is 17 amino acids. V was shortened by 3 bases and J by 0 bases, with 16 bases between the two germline ends. The chain's CDR3 is CASSSGAGRNSGNTIYF. DNA for the CDR3: TGCGCCAGCAGCTCAGGGGCGGGACGGAACTCTGGAAACACCATATATTTT.

Of note for this clonotype: A much larger clone is a single base away; this may be a read error. The rearrangement joins TRBV13 to TRBJ2-7; TRBD1 might be the D (6 bases). Germline V gene data show CDR1 as PRHDT and CDR2 as FYEKMQ (reference sequence). The CDR3 sequence is 15 residues long. The CDR3 sequence is CTSSSRSTGSYEQYF. The CDR3 region has the DNA TGTACCAGCAGCTCTAGATCGACAGGATCCTACGAGCAGTACTTC.

This clonotype was counted at least ten times. V is TRBV7-2 and J is TRBJ2-5; 11 bases are shared with TRBD2. V shed 1 base and J 4 bases; nucleotides not matched to a gene: 5. This CDR3 has 16 amino acids. Germline CDR1 and CDR2: SGHTA and FQGNSA. CDR3 DNA sequence: TGTGCCAGCAGCTTAGTTAGCGGGGGGGCCCGAGAGACCCAGTACTTC. Encoded protein: CASSLVSGGARETQYF.

This clonotype showed up just a few times. This chain links TRBV5-6 with TRBJ2-1; D gene ambiguous. V shed 4 bases and J shed 4 bases, with 12 bases lying between them. Germline assignment: CDR1 SGHDT and CDR2 YYEEEE. The CDR3 is 14 amino acids. The DNA for the CDR3 is TGTGCCAGCAGCCCCGGGCCTAGGTACAATGAGCAGTTCTTC. Its translation is CASSPGPRYNEQFF.

As to this clonotype: This may be a read error, as it is one base from a much larger clone. The V gene is TRBV4-2, the J gene TRBJ1-6; 7 bases map to TRBD1. The germline V gene has CDR1 LGHNA and CDR2 YNFKEQ. The CDR3 is 18 amino acids. The CDR3, as DNA: TGTGCCAGCAGCCAAGATGGGGGGACAGCGAGCTATAATTCACCCCTCCTCTTT. This sequence encodes CASSQDGGTASYNSPLLF.

This clonotype has only a few counts. The chain employs TRBV2 and TRBJ1-6; D is perhaps TRBD1 (5 bases). The CDR3 covers 13 residues. The germline gives CDR1 SNHLY, CDR2 FYNNEI. The V end lost 6 bases, the J end lost 9 bases, and 12 bases lay between the germline ends. CDR3 residues: CASRGGDSSPLHF. In nucleotides, the CDR3 is TGTGCCAGCAGGGGGGGTGATAGTTCACCCCTCCACTTT.

This clonotype was seen ten or more times. The chain joins TRBV6-5 to TRBJ2-5; D possibly corresponds to TRBD1 (5 bases). This CDR3 has 13 amino acids. Per germline, CDR1 MNHEY and CDR2 SVGAGI. Trimming removed 6 bases at V and 7 bases at J, with 15 bases between. The DNA of the CDR3 is TGTGCCAGCAGATCCACAGGAAAATGGACCCAGTACTTC. This sequence encodes CASRSTGKWTQYF.

As concerns this clonotype: A read error may account for a junction end that differs from germline. The CDR3 DNA reads TGTGCCAGCAGCGTAGGGGGTATGGTAGCAGATTCGCAGTATTTT. This sequence encodes CASSVGGMVADSQYF. This chain uses TRBV9 with TRBJ2-3; D not resolved. There are 15 residues in the CDR3. Germline assignment: CDR1 SGDLS and CDR2 YYNGEE. Variable domain in full (rest from reference TRBV9 and TRBJ2-3): DSGVTQTPKHLITATGQRVTLRCSPRSGDLSVYWYQQSLDQGLQFLIQYYNGEERAKGNILERFSAQQFPDLHSELNLSSLELGDSALYFCASSVGGMVADSQYFGPGTRLTVL.

This clonotype has only a few counts. V usage is TRBV4-2 and J usage is TRBJ2-7, with D possibly TRBD1 on 5 matching bases. The V gene lost 1 base and the J gene lost 1 base, with 11 bases spanning the gap. Germline V gene sequence: CDR1 LGHNA, CDR2 YNFKEQ. The CDR3 is made up of 15 amino acids. In nucleotides, the CDR3 is TGTGCCAGCAGCCAAGTAAGGGGCATGTCCTACGAGCAGTACTTC. The encoded protein is CASSQVRGMSYEQYF.